What follows is one T cell receptor (beta chain) and its context. Its antigen is unknown. Method: immunoSEQ multiplex PCR; TCRdb's copy keeps in-frame clones and lacks some. The data hold approximately 38,000 clones, with around 92% observed a single time. These data belong to a study of OX40 agonist ivuxolimab in advanced cancers. The wider study: Participants, 75% to 90% male, averaged roughly 60 years of age, ranging from about 23 to 80.

Germline CDR1 SGHRS, CDR2 YFSETQ. The CDR3 loop spans 12 amino acids. Trimming left V 7 bases short and J 6 bases short, with 10 bases between. Regarding the study as a whole: Among T cells, CD8+ cells averaged more expanded clones than CD4+ cells.

The V gene is TRBV5-1, the J gene TRBJ2-2; the D is unclear. Sequencing was performed on CD4+ or CD8+ T cells sorted from blood, taken in a trial of the OX40 agonist ivuxolimab. The TCR originated in an adult with an advanced solid tumor such as melanoma, head and neck, liver or kidney cancer. CDR3 region: CASLSWAGELFF. DNA for the CDR3: TGCGCCAGCCTTTCTTGGGCCGGGGAGCTGTTTTTT. The full variable domain, completed using reference TRBV5-1 and TRBJ2-2, is KAGVTQTPRYLIKTRGQQVTLSCSPISGHRSVSWYQQTPGQGLQFLFEYFSETQRNKGNFPGRFSGRQFSNSRSEMNVSTLELGDSALYLCASLSWAGELFFGEGSRLTVL.